A single sample is the source of the 18 T cell receptor beta chains below, sequenced in a study of blood T cell repertoires in COVID-19. The method was immunoSEQ multiplex PCR; TCRdb's version includes in-frame clones alone and lacks a portion of them. The sample lists 150,000 to 180,000 clones; approximately 85% were seen once. Sequenced material: peripheral blood. All receptors come from a man aged 55 to 70 with COVID-19, enrolled during active disease.

This clone was picked up one time. V usage is TRBV12-3 or TRBV12-4 and J usage is TRBJ1-4; 7 nucleotides line up with TRBD1. The ends lost 5 bases at V and 5 bases at J; junction bases unmatched: 2. CDR3 size: 13 residues. CDR3 sequence reads: CASSRGGNEKLFF. CDR3 DNA sequence: TGTGCCAGCAGTCGAGGGGGCAATGAAAAACTGTTTTTT.

This clone turned up a few times. This chain links TRBV2 with TRBJ2-1; D might be TRBD2 (7 bases). The CDR3 contains 15 residues. The germline V gene has CDR1 SNHLY and CDR2 FYNNEI. Between the trimmed V and J ends, which lost 10 bases and 6 bases, there was a span of 22 bases. CDR3 nucleotide sequence: TGTGCCACTCAAAAGGAGGGGGGGACCCGCAATGAGCAGTTCTTC. This codes for CATQKEGGTRNEQFF.

The gene calls are TRBV7-3 and TRBJ2-7; tentatively, D is TRBD1 (6 bases). This CDR3 spans 12 amino acids. CDR1 is SGHTA and CDR2 is FQGTGA in the germline V gene. Deletions cut 4 bases from V and 10 bases from J, with 14 bases between. The CDR3 bases are TGTGCCAGCAGCTACTTTGGGGGCGCACAGTACTTC. This translates into CASSYFGGAQYF.

V usage is TRBV11-2 and J usage is TRBJ2-3; D gene unclear. Per germline, CDR1 SGHAT and CDR2 FQNNGV. This CDR3 spans 14 amino acids. V gave up 1 base and J gave up 0 bases, with 5 bases separating them. The CDR3 sequence is CASSLVGSTDTQYF. The CDR3 DNA reads TGTGCCAGCAGCTTAGTTGGCAGCACAGATACGCAGTATTTT. Looking up the rest from reference TRBV11-2 and TRBJ2-3 gives the full variable domain: EAGVAQSPRYKIIEKRQSVAFWCNPISGHATLYWYQQILGQGPKLLIQFQNNGVVDDSQLPKDRFSAERLKGVDSTLKIQPAKLEDSAVYLCASSLVGSTDTQYFGPGTRLTVL.

V is TRBV2 and J is TRBJ1-2, with D tentatively TRBD1 (5 bases). Trimming left V 6 bases short and J 8 bases short, with 10 bases between. Germline CDR1 is SNHLY and CDR2 is FYNNEI. This CDR3 has 11 residues. The CDR3 loop reads CASRGEEGYTF. The CDR3 DNA is TGTGCCAGCAGAGGGGAAGAGGGCTACACCTTC.

Worth noting for this clone: Other DNA sequences in this specimen translate into the identical CDR3. This chain joins TRBV5-1 and TRBJ1-3; the D gene is possibly TRBD1 (6 bases). This CDR3 has 15 amino acids. Germline V lookup: CDR1 SGHRS, CDR2 YFSETQ. V lost 4 bases and J 1 base, leaving 12 bases between the germline ends. The CDR3 bases are TGCGCCAGCAGCCCGGGACACACGTCTGGAAACACCATATATTTT. This encodes CASSPGHTSGNTIYF.

The chain couples TRBV7-9 to TRBJ1-1, with a possible D match to TRBD1 (6 bases). The V and J ends lost 5 bases and 4 bases respectively, with 23 bases between them. CDR1 SEHNR and CDR2 FQNEAQ come from the germline V gene (reference sequence). The CDR3 is 17 residues long. CDR3 loop: CASSPTWRGGVLTEAFF. The CDR3 region has the DNA TGTGCCAGCAGCCCCACCTGGAGGGGGGGCGTACTCACTGAAGCTTTCTTT. Variable domain in full (rest from reference TRBV7-9 and TRBJ1-1): DTGVSQNPRHKITKRGQNVTFRCDPISEHNRLYWYRQTLGQGPEFLTYFQNEAQLEKSRLLSDRFSAERPKGSFSTLEIQRTEQGDSAMYLCASSPTWRGGVLTEAFFGQGTRLTVV.

The genes are TRBV3-1 (or the pseudogene TRBV3-2) and TRBJ1-2; maybe TRBD1 (5 bases). This CDR3 is built from 14 residues. The germline gives CDR1 LGHDT, CDR2 YNNKEL (reference sequence). V lost 3 bases, J lost 2 bases, and 10 bases lay in between. This CDR3 reads CASSHLQDNYGYTF. The CDR3 DNA reads as TGTGCCAGCAGCCACTTACAGGACAACTATGGCTACACCTTC.

The chain recombines TRBV28 with TRBJ1-5; tentatively, D is TRBD1 (5 bases). CDR1 is MDHEN, CDR2 SYDVKM, per germline. This CDR3 has 14 amino acids. Trimming shortened V by 6 bases and J by 2 bases, and 11 bases separated the two germline ends. In DNA, the CDR3 is TGTGCCAGCAGAGGACATAGTGGCAATCAGCCCCAGCATTTT. Encoded protein: CASRGHSGNQPQHF.

The chain employs TRBV27 and TRBJ2-7; 7 bases agree with TRBD2. V lost 6 bases, J lost 0 bases, and 8 bases stayed unmatched. CDR1 and CDR2 (germline): MNHEY, SMNVEV (reference sequence). This CDR3 has 15 amino acids. The CDR3 nucleotides are TGTGCCAGCAGGTTGGGACTAAAGAGCTCCTACGAGCAGTACTTC. This codes for CASRLGLKSSYEQYF.

The J gene is TRBJ2-6, the V gene TRBV11-2; D not resolved. V lost 2 bases, J lost 0 bases, and 11 bases lay in between. Germline-derived CDR1 and CDR2 are SGHAT and FQNNGV. The CDR3 has 17 residues. The CDR3 reads CASSLNPVSSGANVLTF. DNA of the CDR3: TGTGCCAGCAGCTTAAATCCAGTCTCCTCTGGGGCCAACGTCCTGACTTTC.

The V and J genes are TRBV12-3 or TRBV12-4 and TRBJ1-1; D is undetermined. The V end lost 9 bases, the J end lost 1 base, and 9 bases lay between the germline ends. The CDR3 totals 12 residues. CDR3: CASTRQNTEAFF. In DNA, the CDR3 is TGTGCCAGTACGAGACAGAACACTGAAGCTTTCTTT.

The V gene is TRBV7-2, the J gene TRBJ2-5, with D maybe TRBD2 (5 bases). CDR1 is SGHTA, CDR2 FQGNSA, per germline. V shed 7 bases and J shed 1 base, with 10 bases lying between them. This CDR3 is 13 amino acids long. CDR3 sequence reads: CASKIGLQETQYF. The CDR3 DNA sequence: TGTGCCAGCAAAATAGGACTCCAAGAGACCCAGTACTTC.

CDR3 in DNA: TGTGCCAGCAGCGTAGGCAGGGCCCAAGAGACCCAGTACTTC. Translation: CASSVGRAQETQYF. This chain uses TRBV9 with TRBJ2-5, with D possibly TRBD1 on 5 matching bases. This CDR3 comprises 14 residues. Germline V gives CDR1 SGDLS, CDR2 YYNGEE. V was cut by 0 bases and J by 1 base, with 7 bases left in between.

The gene calls are TRBV10-1 and TRBJ1-2; 7 nucleotides align to TRBD1. V lost 3 bases and J lost 0; bases outside the gene matches: 4. Looked up from germline, CDR1 is WNHNN and CDR2 is SYGVQD (reference sequence). The CDR3 totals 15 residues. The CDR3 protein is CASSETQGANYGYTF. DNA of the CDR3: TGCGCCAGCAGTGAAACCCAGGGGGCTAACTATGGCTACACCTTC.

The chain couples TRBV18 to TRBJ2-1; D might be TRBD2 (6 bases). V was pared by 8 bases and J by 4 bases, with 12 bases between. In germline, CDR1 is KGHSH, CDR2 LQKENI. The CDR3 is 13 residues long. The chain's CDR3 is CASTRGEYNEQFF. CDR3 DNA: TGTGCCAGCACCCGCGGGGAATACAATGAGCAGTTCTTC.

The rearrangement links TRBV4-1 to TRBJ1-2; 9 nucleotides match TRBD1. This CDR3 region has 15 residues. Per germline, CDR1 MGHRA and CDR2 YSYEKL. The junction had 10 bases not matched to a gene; V was cut back by 5 bases and J by 6 bases. The CDR3 bases are TGCGCCAGCAGCAGACAGGGGGTCGGGGGGGATGGCTACACCTTC. Translated: CASSRQGVGGDGYTF.

This rearrangement joins TRBV6-6 to TRBJ2-2, with 8 positions matching TRBD1. Germline-derived CDR1 and CDR2 are MNHNY and SVGAGI (reference sequence). Germline trimming cut 6 bases from V and 7 bases from J; bases unmatched to any gene: 10. The CDR3 length is 15 residues. The CDR3 DNA reads TGTGCCAGCAGGGATTCAGGGGGCATGGGCGGGGAGCTGTTTTTT. It yields the protein CASRDSGGMGGELFF.